This TCR beta chain was identified during a study of T cell responses to AZD1222 COVID-19 vaccine. Trimming removed 5 bases from V and 1 base from J; junction bases left unmatched: 7. The CDR3 has 15 amino acids. From germline, CDR1 is SGHVS and CDR2 FQNEAQ. As for this clone: The antigen is not known.

General study points: Rises in breadth and depth of Spike-specific TCRs came after two AZD1222 doses. Within unmutated variant regions lay the reported targets of nearly half of spike-specific TCRs. The study identified only a handful of AZD1222 recipients as seropositive at baseline. Donor demographics were predominantly white British with a female majority; clonal diversity may be underestimated.

TCRdb's copy holds only in-frame clones and misses some; the assay was immunoSEQ multiplex PCR. The table lists approximately 120,000 clones, 88% of them singletons, with 9.5% to 15% in the top ten. The material was peripheral blood, obtained on day 0 of MenACWY control vaccination. The chain uses TRBV7-8 and TRBJ1-1; 7 nucleotides match TRBD1. This TCR was sampled from an adult in good health. The CDR3 DNA reads TGTGCCAGCAGCCCTCGACAGGGAACGAACACTGAAGCTTTCTTT. Translation: CASSPRQGTNTEAFF.